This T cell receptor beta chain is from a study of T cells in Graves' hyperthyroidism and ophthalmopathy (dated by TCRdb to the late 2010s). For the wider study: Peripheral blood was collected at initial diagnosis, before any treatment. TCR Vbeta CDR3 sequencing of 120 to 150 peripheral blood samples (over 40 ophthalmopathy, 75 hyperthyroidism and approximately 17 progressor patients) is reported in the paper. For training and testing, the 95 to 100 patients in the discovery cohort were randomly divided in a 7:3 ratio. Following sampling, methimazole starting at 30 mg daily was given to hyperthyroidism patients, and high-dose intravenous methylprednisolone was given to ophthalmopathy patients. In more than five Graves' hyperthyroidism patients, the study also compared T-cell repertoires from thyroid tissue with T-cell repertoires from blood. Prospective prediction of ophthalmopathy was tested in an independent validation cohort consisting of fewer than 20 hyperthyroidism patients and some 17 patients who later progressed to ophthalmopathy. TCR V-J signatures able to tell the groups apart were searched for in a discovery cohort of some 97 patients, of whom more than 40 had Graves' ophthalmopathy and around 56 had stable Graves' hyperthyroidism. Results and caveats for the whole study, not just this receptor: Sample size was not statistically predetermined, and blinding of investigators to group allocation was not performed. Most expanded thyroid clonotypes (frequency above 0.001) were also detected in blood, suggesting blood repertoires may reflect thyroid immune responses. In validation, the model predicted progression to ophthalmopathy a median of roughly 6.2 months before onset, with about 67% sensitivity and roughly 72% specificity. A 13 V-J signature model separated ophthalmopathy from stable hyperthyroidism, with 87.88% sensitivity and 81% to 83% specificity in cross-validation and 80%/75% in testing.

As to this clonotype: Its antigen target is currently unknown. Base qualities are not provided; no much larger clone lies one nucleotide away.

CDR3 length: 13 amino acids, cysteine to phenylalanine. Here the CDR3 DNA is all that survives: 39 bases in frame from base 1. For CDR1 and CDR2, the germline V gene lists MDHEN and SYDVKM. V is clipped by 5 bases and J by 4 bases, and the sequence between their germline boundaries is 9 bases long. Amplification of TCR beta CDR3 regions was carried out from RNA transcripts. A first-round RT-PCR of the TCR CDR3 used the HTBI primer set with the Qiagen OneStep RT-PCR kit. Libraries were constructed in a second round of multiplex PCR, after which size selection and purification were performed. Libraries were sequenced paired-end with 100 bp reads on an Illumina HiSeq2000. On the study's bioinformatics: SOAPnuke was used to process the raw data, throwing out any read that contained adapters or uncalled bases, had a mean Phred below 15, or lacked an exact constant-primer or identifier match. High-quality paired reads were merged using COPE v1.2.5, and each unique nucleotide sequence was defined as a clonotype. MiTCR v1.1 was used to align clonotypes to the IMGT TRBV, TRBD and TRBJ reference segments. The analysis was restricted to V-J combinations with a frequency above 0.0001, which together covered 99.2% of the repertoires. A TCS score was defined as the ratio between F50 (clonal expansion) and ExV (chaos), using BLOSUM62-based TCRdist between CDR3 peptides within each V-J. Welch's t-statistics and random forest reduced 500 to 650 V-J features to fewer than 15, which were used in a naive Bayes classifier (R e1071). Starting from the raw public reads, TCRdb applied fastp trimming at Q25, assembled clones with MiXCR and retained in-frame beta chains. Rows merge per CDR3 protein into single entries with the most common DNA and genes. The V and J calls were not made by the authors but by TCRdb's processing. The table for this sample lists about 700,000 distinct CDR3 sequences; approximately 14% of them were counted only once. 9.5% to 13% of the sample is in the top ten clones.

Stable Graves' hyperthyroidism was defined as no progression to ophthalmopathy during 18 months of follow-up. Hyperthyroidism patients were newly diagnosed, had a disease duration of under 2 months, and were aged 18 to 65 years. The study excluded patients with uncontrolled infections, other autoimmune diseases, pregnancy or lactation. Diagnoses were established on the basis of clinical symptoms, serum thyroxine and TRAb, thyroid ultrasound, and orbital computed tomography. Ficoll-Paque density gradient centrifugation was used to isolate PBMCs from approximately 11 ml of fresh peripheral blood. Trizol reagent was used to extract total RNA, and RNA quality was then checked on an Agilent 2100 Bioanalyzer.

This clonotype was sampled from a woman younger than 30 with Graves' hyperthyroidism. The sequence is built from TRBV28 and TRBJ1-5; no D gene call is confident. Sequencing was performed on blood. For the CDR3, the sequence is CASSPPANQPQHF. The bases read TGTGCCAGCAGTCCCCCTGCAAATCAGCCCCAGCATTTT.